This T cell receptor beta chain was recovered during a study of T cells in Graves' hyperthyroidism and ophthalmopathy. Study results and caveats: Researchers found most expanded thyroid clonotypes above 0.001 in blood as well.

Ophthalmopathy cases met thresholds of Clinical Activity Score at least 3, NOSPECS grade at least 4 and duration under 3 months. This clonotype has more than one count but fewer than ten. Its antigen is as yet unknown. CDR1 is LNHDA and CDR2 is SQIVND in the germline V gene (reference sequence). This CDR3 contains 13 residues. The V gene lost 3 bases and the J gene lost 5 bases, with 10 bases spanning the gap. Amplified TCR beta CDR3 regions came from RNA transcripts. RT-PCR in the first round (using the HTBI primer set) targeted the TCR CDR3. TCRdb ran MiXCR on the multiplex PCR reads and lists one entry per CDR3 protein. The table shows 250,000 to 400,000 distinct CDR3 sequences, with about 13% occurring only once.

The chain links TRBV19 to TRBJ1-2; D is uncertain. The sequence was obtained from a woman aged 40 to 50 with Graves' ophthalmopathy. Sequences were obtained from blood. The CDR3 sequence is CASSMETNYGYTF. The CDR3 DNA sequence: TGTGCCAGTAGTATGGAGACAAATTATGGCTACACCTTC.